Listed below are T cell receptor beta chains from one sample, sequenced in a study of CXCR3-negative and CXCR3-positive naive CD8 T cells. TCRdb re-called the 5' RACE reads; one entry per CDR3 protein, DNA not given. Its table lists 75,000 to 100,000 distinct CDR3 sequences. The sample consisted of naive CXCR3- CD8+ T cells from blood. These receptors all come from a human donor in good health. Some clones in this sample may be carry-over from other donors' samples. Each CDR3 is given with its conserved first and last residue.

TRBV20-1,TRBJ2-5,CSARRTIIEETQYF
TRBV6-1,TRBJ2-2,CASRPATGANTGELFF
TRBV29-1,TRBJ2-1,CSVETQGSLEQFF
TRBV12-3/TRBV12-4,TRBJ1-2,CASRDSGGGYTF
TRBV7-8,TRBJ2-7,CASSTPSYEQYF
TRBV20-1,TRBJ2-7,CSARVLGGGGYEQYF
TRBV27,TRBJ2-1,CASSSTIRQTSHNEQFF
TRBV28,TRBJ2-7,CASSSLQGAHEQYF
TRBV7-2,TRBJ1-2,CASIQGPGQANYGYTF
TRBV6-2/TRBV6-3,TRBJ2-7,CASSPAGQGPYEQYF
TRBV6-6,TRBJ1-5,CASSPQGREDYSNQPQHF
TRBV21-1,TRBJ2-6,CASRRSGSTPGANVLTF
TRBV12-3/TRBV12-4,TRBJ2-3,CASSPKLADTQYF
TRBV6-5,TRBJ2-5,CASSYGVEETQYF
TRBV11-2,TRBJ1-1,CASSLTATLRTEAFF
TRBV29-1,TRBJ2-7,CSVASGSAYEQYF
TRBV2,TRBJ2-1,CASSEQGRALSYNEQFF